This T cell receptor (beta chain) is from a study of long-term antiretroviral therapy in people with HIV. Study information: When the earliest samples were collected, ART was typically delayed until CD4 counts fell. Study findings and constraints: In HIV, the repertoires covered a tighter span of CDR3 lengths than in controls.

At survey level, the immunoSEQ assay was run in its v3.0 version. Produced via immunoSEQ multiplex PCR; TCRdb's table is partial and in-frame only. The sample yields more than 25,000 clones, roughly 97% seen once. J gave up 0 bases and V 4 bases, and 7 bases lay outside the gene matches. From germline, CDR1 is LGHNA and CDR2 YNFKEQ. This CDR3 region has 17 residues. This clone has just a few counts. Antigen unknown. The chain couples TRBV4-2 to TRBJ2-2; TRBD2 aligns across 8 bases. The material was unsorted PBMCs, obtained 7.6 years after starting antiretroviral therapy. The sequence was obtained from a man aged 25 to 40 with HIV. Written as DNA, the CDR3 is TGTGCCAGCAGCCCATGGCGGGGGGCCGCGAACACCGGGGAGCTGTTTTTT. This encodes CASSPWRGAANTGELFF.